The T cell receptor beta chain described here comes from a study of blood T cell repertoires in COVID-19. Study-wide background: Sources were T cells, B-cell-depleted T cells, or PBMCs; the material itself was cDNA or gDNA.

Per the authors' pipeline: Researchers report that nucleated cell counts were estimated from reference gene primer amplification. The repertoire was sequenced with immunoSEQ multiplex PCR; TCRdb's copy has only in-frame clones and lacks some. D and trimming were read from the DNA, whereas the V and J calls and clone size are those reported in that table. The sample records some 120,000 clones, 86% being singletons. With 6 bases clipped from V and 1 base from J, the junction kept 3 bases outside the gene matches. This CDR3 contains 13 residues. Per the germline V gene, CDR1 is LGHDT and CDR2 is YNNKEL (reference sequence).

Sequences were obtained from peripheral blood. The receptor was derived from a human donor in a cohort sampled during active COVID-19. The chain links TRBV3-1 (or the pseudogene TRBV3-2) to TRBJ2-7; TRBD1 aligns across 7 bases. CDR3 amino acids: CASRGTASYEQYF. DNA of the CDR3: TGTGCCAGCAGGGGGACAGCTTCCTACGAGCAGTACTTC.